This passage covers 20 T cell receptor beta chains from one sample sequenced in a study of vaccination and CD4 T cells after COVID-19. With the Oncomine TCR Beta short-read assay, DNA from cultured CD4+ T cells was sequenced. TCRdb ran MiXCR on the PCR reads and lists one entry per CDR3 protein. The table records 20,000 to 25,000 distinct CDR3 sequences, nearly 55% of them present only once. For these receptors, no antigen is known. The treatment: roughly 10-day PBMC culture with coronavirus spike peptide pools or control peptides (ViraFEST assay). Sequencing was performed on CD4+ T cells from blood, cultured in vitro. These receptors originate from a human donor who had recovered from COVID-19.

The V call is TRBV20-1, the J call TRBJ2-1, with a tentative D call TRBD2 (5 bases). Per the germline V gene, CDR1 is DFQATT and CDR2 is SNEGSKA (reference sequence). V lost 7 bases and J 3 bases, leaving 16 bases between the germline ends. The CDR3 is made up of 14 amino acids. The CDR3: CSVRRLAGYNEQFF. CDR3 DNA: TGCAGTGTTCGTAGGCTAGCAGGCTACAATGAGCAGTTCTTC.

This clonotype was detected only a few times. The V call is TRBV30, the J call TRBJ2-2, with D perhaps given as TRBD1 or TRBD2 (6 bases each). This CDR3 has 14 residues. Trimming took off 0 bases at V and 4 bases at J, with 9 bases between the two ends. From germline, CDR1 is GTSNPN and CDR2 SVGIG (reference sequence). In DNA form, the CDR3 reads TGTGCCTGGAGTGTCGGAGGGGGCACCGGGGAGCTGTTTTTT. Its protein is CAWSVGGGTGELFF.

The chain links TRBV2 to TRBJ2-2, with D unresolved. There are 13 residues in the CDR3. Germline V gives CDR1 SNHLY, CDR2 FYNNEI. V was shortened by 2 bases and J by 0 bases, with 1 base between the two germline ends. CDR3 residues: CASSESNTGELFF. CDR3 sequence (DNA): TGTGCCAGCAGTGAATCGAACACCGGGGAGCTGTTTTTT.

The chain couples TRBV7-9 to TRBJ1-2, with a weak D call TRBD1 (5 bases). Germline V gene data show CDR1 as SEHNR and CDR2 as FQNEAQ (reference sequence). Trimming removed 5 bases at V and 8 bases at J, with 9 bases between. This CDR3 is built from 11 residues. Written as DNA, the CDR3 is TGTGCCAGCAGCCGGGGCGACGGCTACACCTTC. This encodes CASSRGDGYTF.

The chain carries TRBV12-3 or TRBV12-4 and TRBJ1-2; D is ambiguous. The germline V and J ends were trimmed by 3 bases and 4 bases, with 6 bases remaining between them. CDR3 length: 12 residues. CDR3 in amino acids: CASSLSLYGYTF. Written as DNA, the CDR3 is TGTGCCAGCAGTTTGTCTCTCTATGGCTACACCTTC.

This chain links TRBV6-1 with TRBJ1-2; no firm D call. Trimming left V 10 bases short and J 2 bases short, with 17 bases between. Per germline, CDR1 MNHNS and CDR2 SASEGT. This CDR3 contains 14 residues. CDR3: CATREGPANYGYTF. The CDR3 nucleotides are TGTGCCACGCGGGAGGGCCCAGCCAACTATGGCTACACCTTC.

J is TRBJ2-7 and V is TRBV6-1, with D perhaps given as TRBD1 or TRBD2 (7 bases each). The germline V gene has CDR1 MNHNS and CDR2 SASEGT. Trimming removed 2 bases at V and 3 bases at J, with 29 bases between. The CDR3 runs to 20 residues. This CDR3 reads CASSETETILGGGEIYEQYF. DNA of the CDR3: TGTGCCAGCAGTGAAACCGAGACGATTTTGGGAGGGGGCGAAATCTACGAGCAGTACTTC.

V is TRBV20-1 and J is TRBJ1-2; 7 bases match TRBD1. V lost 0 bases to trimming and J lost 0 bases; unmatched junction nucleotides: 4. The CDR3 loop spans 15 amino acids. CDR1 and CDR2 from the germline V gene are DFQATT and SNEGSKA (reference sequence). CDR3 coding DNA: TGCAGTGCTAGAGATTCAGGGACAGCTAACTATGGCTACACCTTC. It codes for CSARDSGTANYGYTF.

V usage is TRBV7-2 and J usage is TRBJ1-3, with TRBD1 matching 7 bases. V lost 5 bases, J lost 4 bases, and 5 bases stayed unmatched. The CDR3 length is 14 residues. The germline V gene encodes CDR1 SGHTA and CDR2 FQGNSA. The CDR3 loop is CASSPDRAGNTIYF. Written as DNA, the CDR3 is TGTGCCAGCAGCCCCGACAGGGCGGGAAACACCATATATTTT. Based on the CDR3 plus reference TRBV7-2 and TRBJ1-3, the full variable domain is GAGVSQSPSNKVTEKGKDVELRCDPISGHTALYWYRQSLGQGLEFLIYFQGNSAPDKSGLPSDRFSAERTGGSVSTLTIQRTQQEDSAVYLCASSPDRAGNTIYFGEGSWLTVV.

The chain has TRBV29-1 and TRBJ1-2, with a possible D match to TRBD1 (5 bases). The germline V gene encodes CDR1 SQVTM and CDR2 ANQGSEA. Between the trimmed V and J ends, which lost 2 bases and 4 bases, there was a span of 8 bases. This CDR3 is built from 12 residues. The CDR3 region is CSVETGLYGYTF. CDR3 DNA sequence: TGCAGCGTTGAAACAGGTCTCTATGGCTACACCTTC.

This clonotype was seen a single time. The chain couples TRBV19 to TRBJ1-1; TRBD1 agrees at 7 bases. CDR1 is LNHDA and CDR2 is SQIVND in the germline V gene (reference sequence). The CDR3 is 18 residues long. V trimming: 6 bases; J trimming: 1 base; junction bases outside the gene matches: 17. CDR3 in DNA: TGTGCCAGTAGAACTCCAGGGGGTTGGGCATTTAGGAACACTGAAGCTTTCTTT. Translated, it gives CASRTPGGWAFRNTEAFF. Complete variable domain (other parts from reference TRBV19 and TRBJ1-1): DGGITQSPKYLFRKEGQNVTLSCEQNLNHDAMYWYRQDPGQGLRLIYYSQIVNDFQKGDIAEGYSVSREKKESFPLTVTSAQKNPTAFYLCASRTPGGWAFRNTEAFFGQGTRLTVV.

This chain links TRBV11-1 with TRBJ1-2, with D uncertain. Germline-derived CDR1 and CDR2 are SGHAT and FQDESV (reference sequence). This CDR3 has 15 residues. Between the trimmed V and J ends, which lost 3 bases and 0 bases, there was a span of 11 bases. CDR3 nucleotides: TGTGCCAGCAGCTTGGATCTCCGGGCTAACTATGGCTACACCTTC. Translating it yields CASSLDLRANYGYTF.

The genes are TRBV20-1 and TRBJ2-2; 9 bases are shared with TRBD2. The CDR3 spans 16 residues. After removal of 2 bases from V and 7 bases from J, the junction contained 11 bases not matched to a gene. Per the germline V gene, CDR1 is DFQATT and CDR2 is SNEGSKA (reference sequence). The CDR3 loop is CSARRGSGSLLGELFF. The CDR3 DNA reads TGCAGTGCTAGACGGGGTAGCGGGAGCTTACTCGGGGAGCTGTTTTTT.

As regards this clonotype: The CDR3 does not end in the conserved phenylalanine or tryptophan, so this is likely a read error. The rearrangement joins TRBV7-2 to TRBJ2-7; 8 positions match TRBD2. The germline V gene encodes CDR1 SGHTA and CDR2 FQGNSA. This CDR3 is 14 amino acids long. The V and J ends lost 3 bases and 3 bases, in that order; junction bases with no gene match: 4. CDR3 nucleotides: TGTGCCAGCAGCTTTCCCGGGACTAGCTACGAGCAGTACCTC. Protein sequence: CASSFPGTSYEQYL.

Only a few counts were recorded for this clonotype. The V gene is TRBV27, the J gene TRBJ2-2, with D perhaps matching TRBD1 or TRBD2 (5 bases each). V was trimmed by 5 bases and J by 3 bases, leaving 16 bases between them. Per germline, CDR1 MNHEY and CDR2 SMNVEV (reference sequence). The CDR3 is 16 residues long. CDR3 in DNA: TGTGCCAGCAGTGGGGGTGTCGAGCTACACACCGGGGAGCTGTTTTTT. This encodes CASSGGVELHTGELFF.

The J gene is TRBJ1-2, the V gene TRBV6-1, with D possibly matching TRBD1 (5 bases). Germline V CDR1 and CDR2: MNHNS, SASEGT. With 3 bases removed from V and 5 bases from J, the gap between germline ends came to 7 bases. The length of the CDR3 is 12 residues. CDR3 coding DNA: TGTGCCAGCAGTGATGCAGGGTATGGCTACACCTTC. This encodes CASSDAGYGYTF.

The chain employs TRBV28 and TRBJ2-5; TRBD2 is a possible D gene (6 bases). Trimming stripped 5 bases from V and 4 bases from J, with 17 bases between. CDR1 is MDHEN and CDR2 is SYDVKM in the germline V gene. This CDR3 has 15 amino acids. For the CDR3, the DNA is TGTGCCAGCAGTCACCGGCCGGGGGTGGGAGAGACCCAGTACTTC. It translates to CASSHRPGVGETQYF.

The V gene is TRBV9, the J gene TRBJ1-1, with a possible D match to TRBD1 (5 bases). V lost 3 bases, J lost 0 bases, and 12 bases lay in between. The CDR3 contains 15 residues. Germline CDR1 SGDLS, CDR2 YYNGEE. The CDR3 DNA reads TGTGCCAGCAGCGCAGGGCCGTTTATGAACACTGAAGCTTTCTTT. Residues: CASSAGPFMNTEAFF.

This clonotype showed up just a few times. The chain joins TRBV30 to TRBJ1-2, with D possibly TRBD1 on 5 matching bases. This CDR3 is built from 11 residues. Per the germline V gene, CDR1 is GTSNPN and CDR2 is SVGIG (reference sequence). Trimming cost V 8 bases and J 4 bases, with 11 bases left between them. The CDR3 sequence is CARQDIYGYTF. CDR3 nucleotides: TGTGCCCGCCAGGACATCTATGGCTACACCTTC.

This chain uses TRBV6-2 or TRBV6-3 with TRBJ2-7, with a possible D match to TRBD2 (6 bases). Germline V lookup: CDR1 MNHEY, CDR2 SVGEGT. This CDR3 comprises 15 residues. V lost 5 bases and J lost 0, with 14 bases in between. The CDR3 protein is CASSRLAVSSYEQYF. The CDR3 DNA sequence: TGTGCCAGCAGTCGTTTAGCGGTTAGCTCCTACGAGCAGTACTTC.